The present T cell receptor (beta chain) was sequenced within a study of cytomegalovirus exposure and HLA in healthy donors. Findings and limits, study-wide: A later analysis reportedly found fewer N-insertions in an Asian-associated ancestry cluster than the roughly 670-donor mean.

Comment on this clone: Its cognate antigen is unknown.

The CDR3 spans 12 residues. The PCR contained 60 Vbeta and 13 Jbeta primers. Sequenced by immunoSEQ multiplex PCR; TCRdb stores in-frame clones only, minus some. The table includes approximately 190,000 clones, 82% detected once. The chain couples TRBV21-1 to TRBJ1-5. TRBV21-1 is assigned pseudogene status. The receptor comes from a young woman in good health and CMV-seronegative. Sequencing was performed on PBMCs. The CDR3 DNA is TGTGCCAGAGGGGAGGACAATCAGCCCCAGCATTTT. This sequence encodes CARGEDNQPQHF.